The entry that follows covers one T cell receptor beta chain sequence. Its recognized antigen is unknown. Base qualities were left out, and no much larger clone turns up one base away. This record belongs to a study of blood T cell repertoires in COVID-19 (dated by TCRdb to between 2020 and 2021). Concerning the study at large: Samples covering the acute and convalescent phases of COVID-19 were provided by collaborators in the United States, Italy and Spain. The repertoires were released in a freely available public database meant as a resource for research on the immune response to SARS-CoV-2. The dataset comprised deeply sampled blood TCRbeta repertoires from subjects exposed to, actively infected with, or recovered from COVID-19. Samples came from the ongoing ImmuneRACE study (first 160 participants) plus 1,254 subjects from 6 global collaborators. The material from the prospective study consisted of cDNA or gDNA derived from T cells, B-cell-depleted T cells, or PBMCs. Nearly every sample came with metadata listing a de-identified subject ID, COVID-19 status, age in years and sex. Where HLA class I and class II types were available, the types were taken from metadata supplied by the sample provider, not from assay-based typing.

From V the trimming removes 5 bases and from J it removes 8 bases, while the gene matches leave 6 bases of the junction unaccounted for. CDR1 and CDR2, per the germline V gene (reference sequence), are SEHNR and FQNEAQ. The CDR3 contains 14 residues, cysteine and phenylalanine counted. Here the CDR3 DNA is all that survives: 42 bases in frame from base 1. TCRbeta CDR3 regions were amplified from genomic DNA using the immunoSEQ Assay, a bias-controlled multiplex PCR. For the original study's pipeline: The number of nucleated cells in each sample was estimated by amplification of reference gene primers within the assay. To quantify the absolute abundance of each unique TCRbeta CDR3 rearrangement, sequence reads were collapsed and filtered. For each sample, productive Simpson clonality was calculated by taking the square root of Simpson's diversity index across productive rearrangements. As stored in TCRdb, this immuneACCESS dataset retains in-frame rearrangements with V and J assigned. A fraction of the clones does not appear; measured against another copy, unresolved V genes explain less than half of the discrepancy, and the remainder lacks a known reason. V, J and clone size reflect that table, while D and trimming were determined from the DNA. Counted in this sample were about 210,000 clones; around 80% of them appeared once. Clones ranked in the top ten supply roughly 13% of the sample.

The collaborating institutions used their own protocols to collect whole blood in K2EDTA tubes. Collaborator samples were shipped for TCRbeta analysis as frozen whole blood, isolated PBMCs, or DNA extracted from either sample type. What the research found in general, with its limitations: The quantity of clinical and demographic metadata differed by source and by participant and was supplied without curation.

This TCR was sampled from a human donor in a cohort sampled during active COVID-19. The sample taken for sequencing was peripheral blood. The receptor chain draws on TRBV7-9 and TRBJ1-4, with 9 bases matching TRBD1. The nucleotide sequence reads as follows: TGTGCCAGCAGCCCGGGACAGGGTAACGAAAAACTGTTTTTT. Translated, it reads CASSPGQGNEKLFF.